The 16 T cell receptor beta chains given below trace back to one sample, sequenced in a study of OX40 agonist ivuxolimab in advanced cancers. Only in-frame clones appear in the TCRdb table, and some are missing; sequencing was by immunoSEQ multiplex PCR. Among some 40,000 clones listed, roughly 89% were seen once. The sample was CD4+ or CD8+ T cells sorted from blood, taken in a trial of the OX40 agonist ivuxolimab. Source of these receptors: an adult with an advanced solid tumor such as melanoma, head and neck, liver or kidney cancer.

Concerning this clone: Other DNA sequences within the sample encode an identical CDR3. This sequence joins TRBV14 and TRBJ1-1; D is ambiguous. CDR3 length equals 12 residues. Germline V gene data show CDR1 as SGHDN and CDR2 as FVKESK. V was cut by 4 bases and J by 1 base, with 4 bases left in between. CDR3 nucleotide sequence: TGTGCCAGCAGCCGAGGGAACACTGAAGCTTTCTTT. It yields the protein CASSRGNTEAFF.

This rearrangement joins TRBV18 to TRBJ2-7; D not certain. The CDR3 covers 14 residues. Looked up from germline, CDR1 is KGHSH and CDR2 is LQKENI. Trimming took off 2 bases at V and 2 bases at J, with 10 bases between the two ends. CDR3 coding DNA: TGTGCCAGCTCACCATATGCGGAGACCTACGAGCAGTACTTC. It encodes CASSPYAETYEQYF. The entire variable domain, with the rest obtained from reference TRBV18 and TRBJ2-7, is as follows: NAGVMQNPRHLVRRRGQEARLRCSPMKGHSHVYWYRQLPEEGLKFMVYLQKENIIDESGMPKERFSAEFPKEGPSILRIQQVVRGDSAAYFCASSPYAETYEQYFGPGTRLTVT.

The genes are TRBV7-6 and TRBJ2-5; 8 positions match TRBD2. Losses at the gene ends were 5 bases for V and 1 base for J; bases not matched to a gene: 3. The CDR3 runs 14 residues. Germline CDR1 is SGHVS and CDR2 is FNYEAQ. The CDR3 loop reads CASSTRGGQETQYF. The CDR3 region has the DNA TGTGCCAGCAGCACCCGGGGGGGCCAAGAGACCCAGTACTTC.

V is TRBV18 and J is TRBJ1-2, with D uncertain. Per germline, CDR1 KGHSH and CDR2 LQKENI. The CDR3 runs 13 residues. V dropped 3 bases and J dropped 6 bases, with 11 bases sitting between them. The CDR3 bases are TGTGCCAGCTCACCGGGAGAGGCGGATGGCTACACCTTC. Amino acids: CASSPGEADGYTF. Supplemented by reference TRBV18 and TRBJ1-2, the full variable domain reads NAGVMQNPRHLVRRRGQEARLRCSPMKGHSHVYWYRQLPEEGLKFMVYLQKENIIDESGMPKERFSAEFPKEGPSILRIQQVVRGDSAAYFCASSPGEADGYTFGSGTRLTVV.

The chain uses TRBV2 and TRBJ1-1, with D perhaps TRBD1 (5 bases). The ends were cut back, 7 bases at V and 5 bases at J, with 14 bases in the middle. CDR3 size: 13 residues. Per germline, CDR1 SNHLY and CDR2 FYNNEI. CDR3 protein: CASTPVGETEAFF. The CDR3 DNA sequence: TGTGCCAGCACCCCGGTGGGGGAAACTGAAGCTTTCTTT. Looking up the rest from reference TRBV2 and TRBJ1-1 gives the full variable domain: EPEVTQTPSHQVTQMGQEVILRCVPISNHLYFYWYRQILGQKVEFLVSFYNNEISEKSEIFDDQFSVERPDGSNFTLKIRSTKLEDSAMYFCASTPVGETEAFFGQGTRLTVV.

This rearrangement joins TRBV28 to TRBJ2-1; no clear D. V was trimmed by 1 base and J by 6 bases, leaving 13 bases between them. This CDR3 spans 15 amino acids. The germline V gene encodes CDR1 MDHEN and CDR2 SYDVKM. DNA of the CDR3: TGTGCCAGCAGTTTATTTAAGACTGCAGCCAATGAGCAGTTCTTC. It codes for CASSLFKTAANEQFF.

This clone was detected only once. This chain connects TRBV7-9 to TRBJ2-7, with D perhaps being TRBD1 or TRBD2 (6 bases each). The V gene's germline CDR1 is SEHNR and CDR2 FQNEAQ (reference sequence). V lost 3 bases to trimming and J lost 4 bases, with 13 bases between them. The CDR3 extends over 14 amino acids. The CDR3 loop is CASSFWGAEYEQYF. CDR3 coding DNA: TGTGCCAGCAGCTTTTGGGGGGCGGAGTACGAGCAGTACTTC.

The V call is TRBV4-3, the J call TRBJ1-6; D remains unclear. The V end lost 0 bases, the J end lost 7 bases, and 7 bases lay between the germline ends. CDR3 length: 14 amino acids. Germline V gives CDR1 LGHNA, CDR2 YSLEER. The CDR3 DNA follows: TGCGCCAGCAGCCAAGATCATGGAAATTCACCCCTCCACTTT. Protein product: CASSQDHGNSPLHF.

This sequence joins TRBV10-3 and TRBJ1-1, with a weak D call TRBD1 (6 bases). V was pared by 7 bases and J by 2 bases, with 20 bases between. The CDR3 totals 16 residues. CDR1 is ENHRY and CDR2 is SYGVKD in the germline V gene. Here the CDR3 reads CAINDQNRASNTEAFF. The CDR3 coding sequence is TGTGCCATCAATGATCAAAACAGGGCGTCAAACACTGAAGCTTTCTTT.

The CDR3 here is CASSLDGGDTEAFF. The CDR3 nucleotides are TGTGCCAGCAGCTTAGACGGCGGTGACACTGAAGCTTTCTTT. The genes are TRBV7-6 and TRBJ1-1, with D uncertain. V was clipped by 1 base and J by 3 bases, with 9 bases between them. This CDR3 comprises 14 residues. Germline CDR1 is SGHVS and CDR2 is FNYEAQ.

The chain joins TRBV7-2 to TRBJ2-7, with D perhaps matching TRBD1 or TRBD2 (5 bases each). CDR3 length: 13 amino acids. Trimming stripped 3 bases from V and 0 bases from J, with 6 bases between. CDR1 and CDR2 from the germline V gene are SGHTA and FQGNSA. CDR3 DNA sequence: TGTGCCAGCAGCTTGAGGGGCTCCTACGAGCAGTACTTC. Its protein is CASSLRGSYEQYF.

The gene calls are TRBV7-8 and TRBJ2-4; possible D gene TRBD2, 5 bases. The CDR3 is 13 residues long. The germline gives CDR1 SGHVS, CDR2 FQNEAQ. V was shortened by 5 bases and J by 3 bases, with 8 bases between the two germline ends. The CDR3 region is CASSPRGKNIQYF. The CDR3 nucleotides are TGTGCCAGCAGCCCACGGGGCAAAAACATTCAGTACTTC.

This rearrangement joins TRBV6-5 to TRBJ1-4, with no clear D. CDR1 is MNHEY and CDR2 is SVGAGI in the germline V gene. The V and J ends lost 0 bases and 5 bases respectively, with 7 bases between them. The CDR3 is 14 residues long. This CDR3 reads CASSYSQGNEKLFF. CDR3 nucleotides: TGTGCCAGCAGTTACTCCCAAGGGAATGAAAAACTGTTTTTT.

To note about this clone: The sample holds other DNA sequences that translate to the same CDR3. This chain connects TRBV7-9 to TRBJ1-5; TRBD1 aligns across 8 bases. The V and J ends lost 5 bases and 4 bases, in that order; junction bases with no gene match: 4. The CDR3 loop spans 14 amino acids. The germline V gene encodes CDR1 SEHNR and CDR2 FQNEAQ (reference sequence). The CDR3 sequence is CASSPGTGNQPQHF. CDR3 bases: TGTGCCAGCAGCCCAGGGACAGGAAATCAGCCCCAGCATTTT.

The CDR3, as DNA: TGCGCCAGCAGCTTGGTTCTCGCAGGGTCCTATGGCTACACCTTC. Protein: CASSLVLAGSYGYTF. The chain uses TRBV5-1 and TRBJ1-2; D is perhaps TRBD1 (5 bases). The V end lost 0 bases, the J end lost 4 bases, and 13 bases lay between the germline ends. Looked up from germline, CDR1 is SGHRS and CDR2 is YFSETQ. This CDR3 region has 15 residues.

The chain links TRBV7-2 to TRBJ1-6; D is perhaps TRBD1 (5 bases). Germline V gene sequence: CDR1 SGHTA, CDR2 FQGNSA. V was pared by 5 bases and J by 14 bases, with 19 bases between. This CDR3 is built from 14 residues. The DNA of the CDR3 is TGTGCCAGCAGCCGCCGGCCGAGGGACGGGTCCCTCCACTTT. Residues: CASSRRPRDGSLHF.